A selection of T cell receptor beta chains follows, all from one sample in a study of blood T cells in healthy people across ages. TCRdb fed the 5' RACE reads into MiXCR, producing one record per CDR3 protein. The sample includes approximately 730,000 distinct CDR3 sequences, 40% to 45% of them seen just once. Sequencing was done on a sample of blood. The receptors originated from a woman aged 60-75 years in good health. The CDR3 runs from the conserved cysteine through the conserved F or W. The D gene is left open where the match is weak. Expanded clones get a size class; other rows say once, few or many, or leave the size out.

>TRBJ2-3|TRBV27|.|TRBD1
CASSLSAGQGSDTQYF
TGTGCCAGCAGTTTATCGGCGGGACAGGGGTCAGATACGCAGTATTTT
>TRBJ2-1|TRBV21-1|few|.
CASSQIDSYNEQFF
TGTGCCAGCAGCCAAATCGACAGTTACAATGAGCAGTTCTTC
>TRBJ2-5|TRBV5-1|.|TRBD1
CASSMTGSSYNEQYF
TGCGCCAGCAGTATGACAGGGTCGAGCTACAATGAGCAGTACTTC
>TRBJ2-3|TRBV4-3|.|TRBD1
CASSQQGQGAQYF
TGCGCCAGCAGCCAACAAGGACAGGGAGCGCAGTATTTT
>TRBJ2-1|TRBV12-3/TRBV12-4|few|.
CASSLGGDNNEQFF
TGTGCCAGCAGTTTAGGCGGGGACAACAATGAGCAGTTCTTC
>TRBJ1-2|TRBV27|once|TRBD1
CASSRIGGLNGYTF
TGTGCCAGCAGTCGGATAGGGGGCTTGAATGGCTACACCTTC
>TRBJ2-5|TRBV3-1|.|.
CASSQDSRIETQYF
TGTGCCAGCAGCCAAGATAGTAGAATCGAGACCCAGTACTTC
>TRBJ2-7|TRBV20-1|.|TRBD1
CSASSGTGSYEQYF
TGCAGTGCTAGTTCCGGGACAGGGTCCTACGAGCAGTACTTC
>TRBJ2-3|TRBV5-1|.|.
CASSSPRDMQYF
TGCGCCAGCAGCTCGCCCAGAGATATGCAGTATTTT
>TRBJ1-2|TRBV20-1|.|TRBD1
CSARENRGGGYTF
TGCAGTGCTAGAGAGAACAGGGGAGGCGGCTACACCTTC
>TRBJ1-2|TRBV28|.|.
CASSSGVYGYTF
TGTGCCAGCAGCTCAGGGGTCTATGGCTACACCTTC
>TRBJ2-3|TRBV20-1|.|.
CSARGGLNTDTQYF
TGCAGTGCTAGAGGTGGATTGAACACAGATACGCAGTATTTT
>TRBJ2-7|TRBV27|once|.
CASSLTYRTYTYEQYF
TGTGCCAGCAGTTTAACCTACAGGACCTATACCTACGAGCAGTACTTC
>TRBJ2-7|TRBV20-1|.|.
CSARIGLVGEQYF
TGCAGTGCTAGAATAGGACTTGTGGGGGAGCAGTACTTC
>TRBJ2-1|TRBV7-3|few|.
CASSRRGDPYNEQFF
TGTGCCAGTTCCCGACGAGGGGACCCTTACAATGAGCAGTTCTTC
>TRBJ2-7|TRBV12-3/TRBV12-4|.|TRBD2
CASSYAGDLIREQYF
TGTGCCAGCAGTTACGCGGGGGACCTCATTCGCGAGCAGTACTTC
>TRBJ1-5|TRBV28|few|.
CASSYPGLSNQPQHF
TGTGCCAGCAGTTACCCGGGACTTAGCAATCAGCCCCAGCATTTT
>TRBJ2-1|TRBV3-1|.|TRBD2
CASSQRQRTSGRGVNGQFF
TGTGCCAGCAGCCAACGACAAAGGACTAGCGGGCGCGGTGTGAATGGGCAGTTCTTC
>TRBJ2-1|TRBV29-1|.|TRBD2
CSVGGSGVRNEQFF
TGCAGCGTTGGGGGCAGCGGGGTGCGAAATGAGCAGTTCTTC
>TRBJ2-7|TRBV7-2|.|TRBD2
CASSLGSGRIYEQYF
TGTGCCAGCAGCTTAGGGAGCGGGAGGATTTACGAGCAGTACTTC
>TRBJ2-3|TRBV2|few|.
CASVEGLLTDTQYF
TGTGCCAGCGTGGAAGGACTTCTCACAGATACGCAGTATTTT
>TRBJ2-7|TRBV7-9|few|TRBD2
CASSSQRWGRGEIEQYF
TGTGCCAGCAGCTCGCAGCGCTGGGGGCGGGGGGAAATAGAGCAGTACTTC
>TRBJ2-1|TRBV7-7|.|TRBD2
CASSLGPAGDLGNEQFF
TGTGCTAGCAGCTTAGGCCCCGCGGGAGATCTCGGCAATGAGCAGTTCTTC
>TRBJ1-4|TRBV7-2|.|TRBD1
CASSFRGGNEKLFF
TGTGCCAGCAGCTTCAGGGGGGGGAATGAAAAACTGTTTTTT
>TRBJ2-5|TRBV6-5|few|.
CASSYSGFPLQETQYF
TGTGCCAGCAGTTACTCGGGTTTCCCTCTCCAAGAGACCCAGTACTTC
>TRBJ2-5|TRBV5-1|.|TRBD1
CASSLDREETPYF
TGCGCCAGCAGCTTAGACAGGGAAGAGACCCCGTACTTC
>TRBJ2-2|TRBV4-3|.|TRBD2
CASSQLAGAETGELFF
TGCGCCAGCAGCCAACTAGCGGGAGCCGAAACCGGGGAGCTGTTTTTT
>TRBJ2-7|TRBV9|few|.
CASSVVPVGYEQYF
TGTGCCAGCAGCGTAGTACCGGTTGGATACGAGCAGTACTTC
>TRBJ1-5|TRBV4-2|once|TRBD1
CASSQGGQGAAQPQHF
TGTGCCAGCAGCCAAGGGGGACAGGGCGCTGCCCAGCCCCAGCATTTT
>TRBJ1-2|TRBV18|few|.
CASSPSAGTSHGYTF
TGTGCCAGCTCCCCCTCGGCAGGGACTAGTCATGGCTACACCTTC
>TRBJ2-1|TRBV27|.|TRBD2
CASSTDSGLVYNEQFF
TGTGCCAGCAGTACCGATAGCGGGTTAGTCTACAATGAGCAGTTCTTC
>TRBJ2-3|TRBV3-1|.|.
CASSQRRGPITDTQYF
TGTGCCAGCAGCCAACGGCGGGGGCCGATCACAGATACGCAGTATTTT
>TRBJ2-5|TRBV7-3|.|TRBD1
CASNLKGSGTGERETQYF
TGTGCCAGCAACTTAAAGGGCTCTGGGACAGGGGAACGAGAGACCCAGTACTTC
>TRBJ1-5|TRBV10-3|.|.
CAISDFRRPGPPQHF
TGTGCCATCAGTGACTTTAGGCGACCGGGGCCGCCCCAGCATTTT
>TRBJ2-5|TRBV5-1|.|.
CASSAPGVGETQYF
TGCGCCAGCAGCGCGCCAGGGGTTGGCGAGACCCAGTACTTC
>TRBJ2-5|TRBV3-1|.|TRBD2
CVSSPSGSFQETQYF
TGCGTCAGCAGCCCTAGCGGGAGCTTCCAAGAGACCCAGTACTTC
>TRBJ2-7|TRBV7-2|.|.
CASSGRGGQFYEQYF
TGTGCCAGCAGCGGGAGGGGGGGACAATTTTACGAGCAGTACTTC
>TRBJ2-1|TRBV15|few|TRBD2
CATSNPAGGYNEQFF
TGTGCCACCAGCAACCCAGCGGGAGGGTACAATGAGCAGTTCTTC
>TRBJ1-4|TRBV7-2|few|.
CASSRGWATNEKLFF
TGTGCCAGCAGCAGGGGCTGGGCAACTAATGAAAAACTGTTTTTT
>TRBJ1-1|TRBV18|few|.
CASSPPWSSTEAFF
TGTGCCAGCTCACCACCATGGAGTAGCACTGAAGCTTTCTTT
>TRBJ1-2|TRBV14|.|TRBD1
CASSHKGGTGHYGYTF
TGTGCCAGCAGCCACAAAGGGGGGACAGGCCACTATGGCTACACCTTC
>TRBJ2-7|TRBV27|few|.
CASSFTGTMSSYEQYF
TGTGCCAGCAGTTTCACAGGAACTATGAGCTCCTACGAGCAGTACTTC
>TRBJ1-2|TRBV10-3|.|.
CAISEGLSYGYTF
TGTGCCATCAGTGAGGGACTCAGCTATGGCTACACCTTC
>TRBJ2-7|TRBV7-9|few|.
CASSLLSSSYEQYF
TGTGCCAGCAGCTTACTGAGTTCCTCCTACGAGCAGTACTTC
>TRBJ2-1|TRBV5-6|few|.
CASSGGGKIRQQFF
TGTGCCAGCAGCGGGGGCGGAAAAATAAGGCAGCAGTTCTTC
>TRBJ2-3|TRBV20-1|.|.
CSATSGRTAFGDTQYF
TGCAGTGCGACTTCTGGTAGGACTGCCTTTGGAGATACGCAGTATTTT
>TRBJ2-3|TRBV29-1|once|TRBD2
CSVEVGLAADTQYF
TGCAGCGTTGAAGTGGGCCTAGCGGCAGATACGCAGTATTTT
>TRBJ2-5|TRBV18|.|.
CASSPPGTSGHQETQYF
TGTGCCAGCTCACCACCGGGGACCTCGGGGCACCAAGAGACCCAGTACTTC